What follows is one T cell receptor (beta chain) and its context. From germline, CDR1 is SGHNT and CDR2 YYREEE (reference sequence). The CDR3 totals 15 residues. V lost 0 bases to trimming and J lost 5 bases; unmatched junction nucleotides: 7. The data originate from a study of blood T cell repertoires in COVID-19. Libraries were prepared by immunoSEQ multiplex PCR; TCRdb keeps only in-frame clonotypes and omits some of them. Among roughly 430,000 clones listed, approximately 86% were seen once. The sample comprised PBMCs or T cells enriched from blood (not recorded which). The J gene is TRBJ1-2, the V gene TRBV5-4; TRBD1 matches 7 bases. The receptor was derived from a woman aged 40 to 49 with acute COVID-19. CDR3 bases: TGTGCCAGCAGCTTGGCACAGGCAGGGGGTTATGGCTACACCTTC. This translates into CASSLAQAGGYGYTF.